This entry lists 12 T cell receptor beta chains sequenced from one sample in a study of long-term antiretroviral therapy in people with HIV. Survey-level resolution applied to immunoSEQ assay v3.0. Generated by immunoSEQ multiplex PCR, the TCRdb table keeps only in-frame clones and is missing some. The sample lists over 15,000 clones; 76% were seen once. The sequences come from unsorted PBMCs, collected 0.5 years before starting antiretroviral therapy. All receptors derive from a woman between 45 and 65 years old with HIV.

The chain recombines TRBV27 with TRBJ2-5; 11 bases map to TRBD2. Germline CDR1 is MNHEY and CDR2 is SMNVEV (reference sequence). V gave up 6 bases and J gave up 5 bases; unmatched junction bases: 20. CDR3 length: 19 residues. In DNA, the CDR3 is TGTGCCAGCAGACTTACTATACCACCTAGCGGGGGGCCGGTGGAGACCCAGTACTTC. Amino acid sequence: CASRLTIPPSGGPVETQYF.

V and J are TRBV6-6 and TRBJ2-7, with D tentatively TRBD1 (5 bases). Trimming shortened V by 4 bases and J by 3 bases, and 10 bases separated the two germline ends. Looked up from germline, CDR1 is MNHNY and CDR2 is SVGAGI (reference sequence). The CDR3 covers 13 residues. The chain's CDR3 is CASSSGHDYEQYF. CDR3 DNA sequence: TGTGCCAGCAGTTCCGGACATGACTACGAGCAGTACTTC.

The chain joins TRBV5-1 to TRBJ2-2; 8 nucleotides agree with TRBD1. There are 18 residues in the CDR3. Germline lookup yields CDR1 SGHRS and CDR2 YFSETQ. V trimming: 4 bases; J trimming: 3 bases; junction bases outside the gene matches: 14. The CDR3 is CASSRGYRQGAYTGELFF. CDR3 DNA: TGCGCCAGCAGCCGGGGCTACCGGCAGGGGGCCTACACCGGGGAGCTGTTTTTT.

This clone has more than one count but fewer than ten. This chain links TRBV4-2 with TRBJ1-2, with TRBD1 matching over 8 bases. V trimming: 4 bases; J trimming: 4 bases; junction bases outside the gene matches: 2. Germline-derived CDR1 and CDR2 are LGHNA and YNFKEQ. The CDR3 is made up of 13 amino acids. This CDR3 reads CASSPTGVYGYTF. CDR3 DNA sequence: TGTGCCAGCAGCCCGACAGGGGTCTATGGCTACACCTTC.

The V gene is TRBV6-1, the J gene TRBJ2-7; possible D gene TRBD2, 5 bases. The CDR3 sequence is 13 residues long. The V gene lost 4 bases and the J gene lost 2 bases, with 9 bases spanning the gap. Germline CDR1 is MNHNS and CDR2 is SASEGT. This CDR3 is CASSVSAAYEQYF. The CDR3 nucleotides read TGTGCCAGCAGTGTTAGCGCGGCCTACGAGCAGTACTTC.

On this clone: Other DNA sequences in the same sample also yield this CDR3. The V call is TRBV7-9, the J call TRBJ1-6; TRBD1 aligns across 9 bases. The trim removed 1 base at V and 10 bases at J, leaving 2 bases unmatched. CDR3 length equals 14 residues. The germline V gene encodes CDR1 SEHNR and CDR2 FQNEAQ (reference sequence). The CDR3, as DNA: TGTGCCAGCAGCTTAGGAGGGACAGGGTCACCCCTCCACTTT. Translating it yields CASSLGGTGSPLHF. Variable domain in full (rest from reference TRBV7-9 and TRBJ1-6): DTGVSQNPRHKITKRGQNVTFRCDPISEHNRLYWYRQTLGQGPEFLTYFQNEAQLEKSRLLSDRFSAERPKGSFSTLEIQRTEQGDSAMYLCASSLGGTGSPLHFGNGTRLTVT.

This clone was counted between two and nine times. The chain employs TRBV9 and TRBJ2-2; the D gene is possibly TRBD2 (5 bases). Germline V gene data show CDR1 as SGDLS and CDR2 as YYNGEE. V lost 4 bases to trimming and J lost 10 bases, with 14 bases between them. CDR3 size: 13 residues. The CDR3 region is CASSPRDPVELFF. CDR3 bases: TGTGCCAGCAGCCCCCGGGATCCCGTGGAGCTGTTTTTT.

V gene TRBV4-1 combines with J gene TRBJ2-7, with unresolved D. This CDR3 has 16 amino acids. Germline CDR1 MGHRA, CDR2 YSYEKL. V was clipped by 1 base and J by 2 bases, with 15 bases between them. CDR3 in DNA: TGCGCCAGCAGCCAAGGCCCAGACTTAAGAACCTACGAGCAGTACTTC. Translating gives CASSQGPDLRTYEQYF.

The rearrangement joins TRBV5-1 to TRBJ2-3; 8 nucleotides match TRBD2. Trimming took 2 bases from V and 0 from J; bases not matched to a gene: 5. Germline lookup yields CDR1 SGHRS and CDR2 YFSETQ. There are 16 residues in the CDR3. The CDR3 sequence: CASSFSGDPSTDTQYF. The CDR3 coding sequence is TGCGCCAGCAGCTTTAGCGGGGACCCTAGCACAGATACGCAGTATTTT.

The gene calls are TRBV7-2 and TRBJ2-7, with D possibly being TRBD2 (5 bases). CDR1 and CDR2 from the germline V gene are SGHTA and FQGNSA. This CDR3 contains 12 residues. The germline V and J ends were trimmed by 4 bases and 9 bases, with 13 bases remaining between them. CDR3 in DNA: TGTGCCAGCAGCTCCGGGATCCGCGGGCAGTACTTC. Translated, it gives CASSSGIRGQYF.

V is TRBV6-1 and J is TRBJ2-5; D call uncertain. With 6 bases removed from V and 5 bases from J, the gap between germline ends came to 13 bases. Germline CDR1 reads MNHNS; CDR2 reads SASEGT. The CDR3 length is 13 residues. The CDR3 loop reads CASRVAGLETQYF. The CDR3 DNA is TGTGCCAGCAGAGTGGCTGGGTTGGAGACCCAGTACTTC.

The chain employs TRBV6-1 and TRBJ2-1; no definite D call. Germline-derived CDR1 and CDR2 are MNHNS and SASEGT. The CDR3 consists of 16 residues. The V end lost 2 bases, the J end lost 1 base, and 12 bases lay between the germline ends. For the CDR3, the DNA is TGTGCCAGCAGTGAATCTTCCGAAGGTTCCTACAATGAGCAGTTCTTC. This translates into CASSESSEGSYNEQFF.